The 10 T cell receptor beta chains reported below all come from one sample, sequenced in a study of cytomegalovirus exposure and HLA in healthy donors. The PCR made use of 60 Vbeta and 13 Jbeta primers. This table comes from immunoSEQ multiplex PCR, and its TCRdb copy is limited to in-frame clones, with some not included. In the table there are approximately 170,000 clones, less than 90% of which are singletons. Sequenced input: PBMCs. These receptor sequences come from a man between 50 and 59 years old in good health and CMV-seropositive.

V and J are TRBV2 and TRBJ1-2; 9 bases line up with TRBD1. The CDR3 runs 15 residues. CDR1 and CDR2 from the germline V gene are SNHLY and FYNNEI. V was clipped by 5 bases and J by 2 bases; unmatched bases: 6. The CDR3: CASSMTGQGNYGYTF. The CDR3 DNA sequence: TGTGCCAGCAGTATGACGGGACAGGGAAACTATGGCTACACCTTC.

The V and J genes are TRBV7-3 and TRBJ2-2; TRBD2 aligns across 13 bases. The CDR3 has 17 residues. CDR1 is SGHTA, CDR2 FQGTGA, per germline. V was clipped by 4 bases and J by 4 bases; unmatched bases: 6. The CDR3 reads CASSSGTSGTITGELFF. The CDR3 DNA reads as TGTGCCAGCAGCTCAGGGACTAGCGGGACTATCACCGGGGAGCTGTTTTTT.

V and J are TRBV4-1 and TRBJ1-6; a weak D match, TRBD1 (6 bases). The CDR3 consists of 17 residues. Trimming removed 0 bases from V and 1 base from J, with 10 bases in between. The germline V gene encodes CDR1 MGHRA and CDR2 YSYEKL. CDR3 nucleotides: TGCGCCAGCAGCCAAGATAGGGGGTGGTCCTATAATTCACCCCTCCACTTT. Its protein product is CASSQDRGWSYNSPLHF.

This rearrangement joins TRBV6-1 to TRBJ2-7, with 8 positions matching TRBD1. Germline V CDR1 and CDR2: MNHNS, SASEGT. The CDR3 sequence is 15 residues long. J lost 5 bases, V lost 2 bases, and 8 bases had no gene match. CDR3 loop: CASSEPGQVAHEQYF. CDR3 sequence (DNA): TGTGCCAGCAGTGAACCGGGACAGGTAGCCCACGAGCAGTACTTC.

J is TRBJ1-1 and V is TRBV2, with 8 positions matching TRBD1. Germline CDR1 is SNHLY and CDR2 is FYNNEI. The CDR3 sequence is 14 residues long. V was clipped by 6 bases and J by 3 bases; unmatched bases: 6. The CDR3 sequence is CASSGQGRDTEAFF. The CDR3 nucleotides read TGTGCCAGCAGCGGACAGGGCAGGGACACTGAAGCTTTCTTT.

This clone was counted a few times. The J gene is TRBJ2-3, the V gene TRBV27; TRBD1 matches at 9 bases. The CDR3 is made up of 13 amino acids. The V and J ends lost 6 bases and 4 bases, in that order; junction bases with no gene match: 2. Per germline, CDR1 MNHEY and CDR2 SMNVEV (reference sequence). CDR3 loop: CASRDRGADTQYF. The CDR3 region has the DNA TGTGCCAGCAGGGACAGGGGAGCAGATACGCAGTATTTT.

V gene TRBV7-3 combines with J gene TRBJ2-1; the match to TRBD2 covers 12 bases. This CDR3 has 17 amino acids. CDR1 and CDR2 from the germline V gene are SGHTA and FQGTGA. Germline trimming cut 1 base from V and 5 bases from J; bases unmatched to any gene: 6. CDR3 nucleotide sequence: TGTGCCAGCAGCTTAAGGGTCCTAGCGGGGGGGAACAATGAGCAGTTCTTC. Protein product: CASSLRVLAGGNNEQFF.

J is TRBJ1-2 and V is TRBV7-9; D remains ambiguous. Trimming removed 5 bases at V and 4 bases at J, with 14 bases between. CDR1 SEHNR and CDR2 FQNEAQ come from the germline V gene (reference sequence). The CDR3 spans 14 residues. This CDR3 reads CASSPPVGLYGYTF. CDR3 nucleotides: TGTGCCAGCAGCCCTCCGGTTGGGCTCTATGGCTACACCTTC.

The chain employs TRBV10-3 and TRBJ1-5; weak D call: TRBD1 (5 bases). This CDR3 comprises 13 residues. The germline gives CDR1 ENHRY, CDR2 SYGVKD. V shed 9 bases and J shed 1 base, with 10 bases lying between them. The CDR3 spells CAIGKGSNQPQHF. CDR3 DNA: TGTGCCATTGGAAAGGGGAGCAATCAGCCCCAGCATTTT.

The V gene is TRBV2, the J gene TRBJ2-5; D remains unclear. The germline V gene has CDR1 SNHLY and CDR2 FYNNEI. The CDR3 runs 11 residues. With 5 bases removed from V and 4 bases from J, the gap between germline ends came to 5 bases. CDR3: CASSFRETQYF. The CDR3 DNA is TGTGCCAGCAGTTTTCGAGAGACCCAGTACTTC. Full variable domain (remainder filled in from reference TRBV2 and TRBJ2-5): EPEVTQTPSHQVTQMGQEVILRCVPISNHLYFYWYRQILGQKVEFLVSFYNNEISEKSEIFDDQFSVERPDGSNFTLKIRSTKLEDSAMYFCASSFRETQYFGPGTRLLVL.